This T cell receptor (beta chain) is from a study of molecular identifiers for immune sequencing clone quantification. Findings and limits, study-wide: Clone sizes that are highly expanded could be underestimated when identical TCR molecules share a barcode. Jurkat TCR RNA that was spiked in from one cell was reportedly detectable among under 1.2 million naive cells. Clones that exceeded 20 RNA copies held over 99% of effector molecules, yet under 1% in naive cells.

TCRdb analysed the PCR reads with MiXCR anew, one entry per CDR3 protein. Of 85,000 to 90,000 distinct CDR3 sequences listed, under 20% are singletons. Sorting defined naive CD8 T cells as CD8+CD4-CCR7+CD45RA+. This clonotype was counted many times. Its antigen is not identified. The V gene lost 0 bases and the J gene lost 0 bases, with 8 bases spanning the gap. Germline lookup yields CDR1 MGHRA and CDR2 YSYEKL. This CDR3 region has 16 residues. The TCR originated in a human donor in good health. Some libraries in this study had Jurkat cell RNA spiked in. J is TRBJ2-2 and V is TRBV4-1; no firm D call. Sequenced material: naive CD8+ T cells from blood, with Jurkat cell RNA spiked in. Specified subset: FACS-sorted CD8+CD4-CCR7+CD45RA+ naive T cells. The CDR3, as DNA: TGCGCCAGCAGCCAAGAAGGCAGAGCGAACACCGGGGAGCTGTTTTTT. It encodes CASSQEGRANTGELFF.